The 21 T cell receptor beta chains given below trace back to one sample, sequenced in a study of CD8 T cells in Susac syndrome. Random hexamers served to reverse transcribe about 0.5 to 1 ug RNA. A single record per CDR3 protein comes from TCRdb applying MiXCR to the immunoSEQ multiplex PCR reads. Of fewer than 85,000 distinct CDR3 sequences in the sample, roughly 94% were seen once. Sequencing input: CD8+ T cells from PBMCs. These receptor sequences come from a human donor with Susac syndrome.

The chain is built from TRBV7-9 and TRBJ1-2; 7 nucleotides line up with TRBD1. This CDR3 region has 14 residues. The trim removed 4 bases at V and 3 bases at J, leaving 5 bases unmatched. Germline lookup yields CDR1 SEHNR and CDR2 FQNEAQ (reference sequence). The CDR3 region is CASSYRGIDYGYTF. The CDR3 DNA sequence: TGTGCCAGCAGCTACAGGGGAATTGACTATGGCTACACCTTC. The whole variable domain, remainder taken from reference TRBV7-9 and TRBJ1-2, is DTGVSQNPRHKITKRGQNVTFRCDPISEHNRLYWYRQTLGQGPEFLTYFQNEAQLEKSRLLSDRFSAERPKGSFSTLEIQRTEQGDSAMYLCASSYRGIDYGYTFGSGTRLTVV.

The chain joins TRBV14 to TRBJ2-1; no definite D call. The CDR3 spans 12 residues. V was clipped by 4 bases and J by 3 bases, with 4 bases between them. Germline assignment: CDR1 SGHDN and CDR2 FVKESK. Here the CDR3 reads CASSLIYNEQFF. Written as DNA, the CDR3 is TGTGCCAGCAGCCTGATCTACAATGAGCAGTTCTTC.

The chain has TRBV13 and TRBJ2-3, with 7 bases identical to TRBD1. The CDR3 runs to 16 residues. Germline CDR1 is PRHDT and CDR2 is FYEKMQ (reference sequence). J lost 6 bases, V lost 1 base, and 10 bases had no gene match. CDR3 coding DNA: TGTGCCAGCAGCTTAGAAGGAACTGAAGGGGGCGATACGCAGTATTTT. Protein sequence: CASSLEGTEGGDTQYF. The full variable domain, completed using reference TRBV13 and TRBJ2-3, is AAGVIQSPRHLIKEKRETATLKCYPIPRHDTVYWYQQGPGQDPQFLISFYEKMQSDKGSIPDRFSAQQFSDYHSELNMSSLELGDSALYFCASSLEGTEGGDTQYFGPGTRLTVL.

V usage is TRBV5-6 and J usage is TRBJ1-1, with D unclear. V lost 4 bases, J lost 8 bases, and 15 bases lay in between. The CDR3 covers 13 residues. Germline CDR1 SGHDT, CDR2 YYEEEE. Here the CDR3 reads CASSLGSRQEAFF. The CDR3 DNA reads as TGTGCCAGCAGCCTCGGTAGCCGACAAGAAGCTTTCTTT.

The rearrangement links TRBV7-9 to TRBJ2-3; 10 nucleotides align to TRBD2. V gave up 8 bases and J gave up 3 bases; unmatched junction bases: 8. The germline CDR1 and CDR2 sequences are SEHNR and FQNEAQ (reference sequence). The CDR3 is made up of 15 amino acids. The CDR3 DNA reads TGTGCCAGCCAGTTACTAGCGGGGTGGACAGATACGCAGTATTTT. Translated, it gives CASQLLAGWTDTQYF. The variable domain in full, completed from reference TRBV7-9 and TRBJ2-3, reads DTGVSQNPRHKITKRGQNVTFRCDPISEHNRLYWYRQTLGQGPEFLTYFQNEAQLEKSRLLSDRFSAERPKGSFSTLEIQRTEQGDSAMYLCASQLLAGWTDTQYFGPGTRLTVL.

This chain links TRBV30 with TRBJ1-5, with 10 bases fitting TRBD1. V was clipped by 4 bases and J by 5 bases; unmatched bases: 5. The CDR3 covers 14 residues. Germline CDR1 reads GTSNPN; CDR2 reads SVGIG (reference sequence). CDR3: CAWTPGTGDQPQHF. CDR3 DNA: TGTGCCTGGACCCCTGGGACAGGGGATCAGCCCCAGCATTTT.

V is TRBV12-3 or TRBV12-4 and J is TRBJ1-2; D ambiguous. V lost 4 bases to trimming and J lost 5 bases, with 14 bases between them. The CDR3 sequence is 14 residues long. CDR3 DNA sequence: TGTGCCAGCAGTTGGTCAGGAGCTAGGTATGGCTACACCTTC. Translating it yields CASSWSGARYGYTF.

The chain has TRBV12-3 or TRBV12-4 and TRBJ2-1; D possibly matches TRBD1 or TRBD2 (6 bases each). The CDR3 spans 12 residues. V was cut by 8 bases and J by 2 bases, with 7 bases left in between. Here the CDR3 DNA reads TGTGCCAGCGGGGGGCCCTACAATGAGCAGTTCTTC. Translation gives CASGGPYNEQFF.

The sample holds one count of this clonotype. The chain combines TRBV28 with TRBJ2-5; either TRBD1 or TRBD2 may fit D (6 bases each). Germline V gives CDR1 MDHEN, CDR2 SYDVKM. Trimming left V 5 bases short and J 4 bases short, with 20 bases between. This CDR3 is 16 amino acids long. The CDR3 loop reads CASSTYLRDTRETQYF. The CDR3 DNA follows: TGTGCCAGCAGTACCTATTTGCGGGACACCCGAGAGACCCAGTACTTC. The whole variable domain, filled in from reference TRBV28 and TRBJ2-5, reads DVKVTQSSRYLVKRTGEKVFLECVQDMDHENMFWYRQDPGLGLRLIYFSYDVKMKEKGDIPEGYSVSREKKERFSLILESASTNQTSMYLCASSTYLRDTRETQYFGPGTRLLVL.

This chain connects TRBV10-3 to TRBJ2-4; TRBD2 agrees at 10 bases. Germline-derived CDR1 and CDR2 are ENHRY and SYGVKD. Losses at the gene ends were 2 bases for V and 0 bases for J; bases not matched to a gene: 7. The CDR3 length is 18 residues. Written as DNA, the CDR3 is TGTGCCATCAGTGAGACCCTAGCGGGGGTATTAGCCAAAAACATTCAGTACTTC. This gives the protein CAISETLAGVLAKNIQYF.

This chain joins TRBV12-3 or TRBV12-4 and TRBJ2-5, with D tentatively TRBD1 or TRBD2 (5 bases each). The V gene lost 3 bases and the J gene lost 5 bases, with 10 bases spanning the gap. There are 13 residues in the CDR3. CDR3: CASSFRDPETQYF. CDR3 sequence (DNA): TGTGCCAGCAGTTTCCGGGACCCCGAGACCCAGTACTTC.

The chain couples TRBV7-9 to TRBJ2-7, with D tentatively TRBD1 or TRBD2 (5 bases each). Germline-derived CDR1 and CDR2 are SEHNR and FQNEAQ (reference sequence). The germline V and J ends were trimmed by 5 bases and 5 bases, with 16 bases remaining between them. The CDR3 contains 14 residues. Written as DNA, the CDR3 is TGTGCCAGCAGCCCCATAGAGGGGATCGACGAGCAGTACTTC. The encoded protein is CASSPIEGIDEQYF.

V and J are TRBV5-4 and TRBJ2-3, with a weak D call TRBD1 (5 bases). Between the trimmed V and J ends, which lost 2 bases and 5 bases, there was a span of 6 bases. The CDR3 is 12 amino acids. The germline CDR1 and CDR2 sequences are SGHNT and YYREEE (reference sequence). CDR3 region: CASSFQGDTQYF. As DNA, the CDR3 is TGTGCCAGCAGCTTCCAGGGAGATACGCAGTATTTT. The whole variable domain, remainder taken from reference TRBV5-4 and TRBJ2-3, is ETGVTQSPTHLIKTRGQQVTLRCSSQSGHNTVSWYQQALGQGPQFIFQYYREEENGRGNFPPRFSGLQFPNYSSELNVNALELDDSALYLCASSFQGDTQYFGPGTRLTVL.

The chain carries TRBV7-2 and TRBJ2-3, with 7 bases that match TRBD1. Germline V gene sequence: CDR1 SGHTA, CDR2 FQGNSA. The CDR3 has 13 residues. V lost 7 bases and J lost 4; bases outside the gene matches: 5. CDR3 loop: CASKGGVPDTQYF. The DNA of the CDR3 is TGTGCCAGCAAAGGGGGCGTCCCAGATACGCAGTATTTT.

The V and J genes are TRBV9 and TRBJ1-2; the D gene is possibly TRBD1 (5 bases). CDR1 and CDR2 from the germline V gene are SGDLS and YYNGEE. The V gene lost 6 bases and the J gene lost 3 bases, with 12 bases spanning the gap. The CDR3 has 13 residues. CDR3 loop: CASTPSRDYGYTF. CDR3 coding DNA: TGTGCCAGCACCCCTAGCAGGGACTATGGCTACACCTTC.

The CDR3 here is CASSVTGDEQFF. CDR3 nucleotides: TGTGCCAGCAGCGTGACAGGGGACGAGCAGTTCTTC. V is TRBV7-9 and J is TRBJ2-1, with 8 bases fitting TRBD1. The CDR3 runs to 12 residues. V trimming: 5 bases; J trimming: 10 bases; junction bases outside the gene matches: 4. Germline-derived CDR1 and CDR2 are SEHNR and FQNEAQ (reference sequence).

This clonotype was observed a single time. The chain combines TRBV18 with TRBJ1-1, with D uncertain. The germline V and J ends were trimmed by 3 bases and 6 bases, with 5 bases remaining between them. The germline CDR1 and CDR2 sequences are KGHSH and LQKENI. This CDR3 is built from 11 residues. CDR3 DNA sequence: TGTGCCAGCTCACCCGGGCCTGAAGCTTTCTTT. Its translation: CASSPGPEAFF. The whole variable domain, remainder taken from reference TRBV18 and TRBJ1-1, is NAGVMQNPRHLVRRRGQEARLRCSPMKGHSHVYWYRQLPEEGLKFMVYLQKENIIDESGMPKERFSAEFPKEGPSILRIQQVVRGDSAAYFCASSPGPEAFFGQGTRLTVV.

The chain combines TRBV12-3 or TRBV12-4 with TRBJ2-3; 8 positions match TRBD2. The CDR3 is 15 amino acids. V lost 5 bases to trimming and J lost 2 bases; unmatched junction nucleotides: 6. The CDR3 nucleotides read TGTGCCAGCAGTCCTCCGGGGGGGGACACAGATACGCAGTATTTT. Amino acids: CASSPPGGDTDTQYF.

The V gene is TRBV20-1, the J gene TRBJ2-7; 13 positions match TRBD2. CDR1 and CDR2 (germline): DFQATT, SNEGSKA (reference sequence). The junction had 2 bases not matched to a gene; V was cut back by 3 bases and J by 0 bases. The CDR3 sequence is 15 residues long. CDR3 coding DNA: TGCAGTGCTAGGGGACTAGCGGGGTCCTCCTACGAGCAGTACTTC. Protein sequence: CSARGLAGSSYEQYF.

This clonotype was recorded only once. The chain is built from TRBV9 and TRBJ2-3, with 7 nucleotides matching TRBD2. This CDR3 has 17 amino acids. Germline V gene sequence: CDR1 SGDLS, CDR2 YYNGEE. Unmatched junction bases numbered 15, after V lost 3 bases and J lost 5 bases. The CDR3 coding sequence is TGTGCCAGCAGCGCCTTAGCTGGGGGGGGTGCCGGAGATACGCAGTATTTT. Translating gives CASSALAGGGAGDTQYF.

CDR3 region: CASSGPQGLGWVDTQYF. The DNA for the CDR3 is TGTGCCAGCAGCGGCCCCCAGGGACTCGGATGGGTAGATACGCAGTATTTT. The chain carries TRBV7-9 and TRBJ2-3; a weak D match, TRBD2 (6 bases). The CDR3 runs to 17 residues. The germline V gene has CDR1 SEHNR and CDR2 FQNEAQ (reference sequence). V shed 5 bases and J shed 5 bases, with 23 bases lying between them.